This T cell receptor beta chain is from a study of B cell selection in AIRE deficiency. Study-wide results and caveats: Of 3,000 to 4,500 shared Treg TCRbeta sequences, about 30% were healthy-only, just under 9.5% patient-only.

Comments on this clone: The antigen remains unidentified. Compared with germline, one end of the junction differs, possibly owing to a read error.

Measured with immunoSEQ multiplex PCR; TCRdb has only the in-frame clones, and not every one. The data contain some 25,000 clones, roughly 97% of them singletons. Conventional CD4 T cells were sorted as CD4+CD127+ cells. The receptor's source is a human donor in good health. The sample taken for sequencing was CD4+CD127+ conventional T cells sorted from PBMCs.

CDR3 region: CASSQTRGYEQYF. DNA of the CDR3: TGCGCCAGCAGCCAAACGAGAGGCTACGAGCAGTACTTC. The rearrangement uses TRBV7-2 and TRBJ2-7; D ambiguous. Germline lookup yields CDR1 SGHTA and CDR2 FQGNSA. The CDR3 has 13 residues.